This paragraph covers one T cell receptor (beta chain) sequence. What it binds is unknown. This specimen belongs to a study of identical twins. A template switching step contributed a universal primer site, while unique molecular identifiers were present in the cDNA. One entry per CDR3 protein, called by TCRdb with MiXCR from the 5' RACE reads. The sample has about 530,000 distinct CDR3 sequences; over 12% are singletons. Study-wide results and caveats: Models predicted less out-of-frame TCR alpha sharing in monozygotic twins than was found. Out-of-frame alpha sequences shared by twins showed excess low generation probability.

Everyone who donated was a healthy Caucasian. Germline values: CDR1 MGHDK, CDR2 SYGVNS. There are 13 residues in the CDR3. The V end lost 1 base, the J end lost 8 bases, and 11 bases lay between the germline ends. The data were also submitted as part of a second study, on yellow fever vaccine responses in identical twins.

Sequencing was carried out using CD4+ T cells sorted from blood. The TCR originated in a woman aged 18 to 35 in good health. This sequence joins TRBV25-1 and TRBJ1-2, with D unclear. The CDR3 region is CASSESRVEGYTF. The CDR3, as DNA: TGTGCCAGCAGTGAATCGAGGGTTGAGGGCTACACCTTC.